This TCR beta chain stems from a study of blood T cell repertoires in COVID-19. Using immunoSEQ multiplex PCR, the repertoire was profiled, and TCRdb retains in-frame clones only, with some absent. Found here are a few hundred thousand clones, nearly 90% of them singletons; the top ten hold 5.5% to 6%. Enrolled through a virtual design, the participants were between roughly 18 and 89 years of age and came from 24 US areas. Recovery among Cohort 3 donors was established by two negative PCRs, clearance, or symptom resolution. The sample holds a few counts of this clone. The trim removed 5 bases at V and 2 bases at J, leaving 7 bases unmatched. From germline, CDR1 is KGHSH and CDR2 LQKENI. This CDR3 has 15 amino acids.

The origin of this receptor is a woman in her twenties or thirties who had recovered from COVID-19. The genes are TRBV18 and TRBJ2-5; 8 nucleotides align to TRBD1. The sequenced sample consisted of PBMCs or T cells enriched from blood (not recorded which). The CDR3 DNA reads TGTGCCAGCTCATCCTTTACAGGGGGACAAGAGACCCAGTACTTC. Translating it yields CASSSFTGGQETQYF.